This entry describes one T cell receptor beta chain. No antigen is known for it. Sample-barcoded 5' priming and a J-beta primer mix drove a second PCR of roughly 7 to 11 cycles. A 12-random-nucleotide template-switch adaptor tagged each cDNA molecule. TCRdb reprocessed the 5' RACE reads via MiXCR and lists one record per CDR3 protein. This table holds about 1,500,000 distinct CDR3 sequences, about 40% found once. Whenever a sample was processed, at least 6 million PBMCs were isolated. With V trimmed by 5 bases and J by 0 bases, 15 bases remained unmatched. The CDR3 contains 21 residues. The sample is drawn from a study of blood T cells in healthy people across ages. Study-level results: A greater number of naive CD4+ cells and higher diversity distinguished long-lived donors from aged donors.

V is TRBV12-3 or TRBV12-4 and J is TRBJ2-1, with 14 bases aligning to TRBD2. Sequences were obtained from blood. This sequence originates from a woman between 18 and 29 years old in good health. CDR3 region: CASSLRQGLAGDLYSYNEQFF. CDR3 in DNA: TGTGCCAGCAGTCTCCGACAGGGACTAGCGGGAGACCTTTACTCCTACAATGAGCAGTTCTTC.